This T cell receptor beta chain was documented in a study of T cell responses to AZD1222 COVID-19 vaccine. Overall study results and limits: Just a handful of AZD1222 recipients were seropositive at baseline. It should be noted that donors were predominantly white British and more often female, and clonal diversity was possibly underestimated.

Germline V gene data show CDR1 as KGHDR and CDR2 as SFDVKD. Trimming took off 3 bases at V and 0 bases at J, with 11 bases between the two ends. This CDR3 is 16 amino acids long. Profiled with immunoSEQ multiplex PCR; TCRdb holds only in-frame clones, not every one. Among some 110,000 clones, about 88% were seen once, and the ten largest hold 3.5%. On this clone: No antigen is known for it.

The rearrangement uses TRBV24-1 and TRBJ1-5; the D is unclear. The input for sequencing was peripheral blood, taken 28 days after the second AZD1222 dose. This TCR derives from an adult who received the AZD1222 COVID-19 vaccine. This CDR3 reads CATSDTHWCSNQPQHF. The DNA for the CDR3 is TGTGCCACCAGTGATACACATTGGTGTAGCAATCAGCCCCAGCATTTT.